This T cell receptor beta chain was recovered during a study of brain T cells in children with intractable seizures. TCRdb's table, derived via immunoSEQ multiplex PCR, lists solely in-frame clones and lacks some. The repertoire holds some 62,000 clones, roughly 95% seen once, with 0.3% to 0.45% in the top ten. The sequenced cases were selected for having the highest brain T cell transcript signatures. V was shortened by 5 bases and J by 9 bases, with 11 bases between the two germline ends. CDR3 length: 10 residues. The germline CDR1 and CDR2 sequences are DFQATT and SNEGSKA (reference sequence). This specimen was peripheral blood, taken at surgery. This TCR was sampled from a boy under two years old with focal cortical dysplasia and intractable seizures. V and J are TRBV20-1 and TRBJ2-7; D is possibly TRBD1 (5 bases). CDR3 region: CSAEDTAQYF. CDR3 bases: TGCAGTGCTGAGGACACCGCGCAGTACTTC.